One and the same sample provided the 14 T cell receptor beta chains below, sequenced in a study of cytotoxic CD8 clonotypes in ibrutinib-treated CLL. Sequencing used immunoSEQ multiplex PCR; TCRdb keeps in-frame clones, though not all of them. The sample includes some 200,000 clones, 60% to 80% of them seen just once. The sequencing here drew on PBMCs, taken after 12 months of ibrutinib treatment. These receptors originate from a human donor with chronic lymphocytic leukemia.

This sequence joins TRBV27 and TRBJ2-6, with D possibly TRBD1 on 6 matching bases. Trimming stripped 8 bases from V and 0 bases from J, with 8 bases between. The CDR3 sequence is 14 residues long. Germline assignment: CDR1 MNHEY and CDR2 SMNVEV (reference sequence). CDR3 nucleotides: TGTGCCAGCCGCAGGGGCTCTGGGGCCAACGTCCTGACTTTC. Its protein product is CASRRGSGANVLTF.

V gene TRBV27 combines with J gene TRBJ2-1; TRBD2 might be the D (6 bases). Deletions cut 0 bases from V and 6 bases from J, with 9 bases between. This CDR3 has 14 amino acids. Germline-derived CDR1 and CDR2 are MNHEY and SMNVEV (reference sequence). CDR3 region: CASSLSAEGNEQFF. CDR3 bases: TGTGCCAGCAGTTTATCAGCGGAGGGCAATGAGCAGTTCTTC.

V gene TRBV5-6 combines with J gene TRBJ1-1, with 8 positions matching TRBD1. Germline CDR1 is SGHDT and CDR2 is YYEEEE. Trimming cost V 5 bases and J 1 base; bases outside gene matches: 7. This CDR3 has 15 amino acids. The CDR3 is CASRFRGPGNTEAFF. The CDR3 DNA sequence: TGTGCCAGCAGGTTCAGGGGGCCGGGGAACACTGAAGCTTTCTTT.

This clone was detected a few times. This chain joins TRBV10-1 and TRBJ2-1; D is undetermined. Trimming removed 0 bases at V and 12 bases at J, with 12 bases between. The CDR3 has 13 residues. From germline, CDR1 is WNHNN and CDR2 SYGVQD (reference sequence). The CDR3 nucleotides are TGCGCCAGCAGTGAGTCTTTGGCTCGTTGGCAGTTCTTC. Amino acids: CASSESLARWQFF.

The chain has TRBV11-3 and TRBJ2-1, with D possibly being TRBD2 (5 bases). The CDR3 contains 16 residues. V shed 5 bases and J shed 0 bases, with 14 bases lying between them. In germline, CDR1 is SGHNT, CDR2 YENEEA. Written as DNA, the CDR3 is TGTGCCAGCAGCCCGAGGGCGGTCCTCTCCTACAATGAGCAGTTCTTC. Protein product: CASSPRAVLSYNEQFF.

This chain connects TRBV5-6 to TRBJ2-1; possibly TRBD2 for D (6 bases). The V gene lost 6 bases and the J gene lost 0 bases, with 25 bases spanning the gap. Looked up from germline, CDR1 is SGHDT and CDR2 is YYEEEE. The CDR3 length is 19 residues. The CDR3 DNA follows: TGTGCCAGCACCGTGGAGGGATGGCCCATAGAGAGCTCCTACAATGAGCAGTTCTTC. This gives the protein CASTVEGWPIESSYNEQFF. Combining the CDR3 with reference TRBV5-6 and TRBJ2-1 gives the whole variable domain DAGVTQSPTHLIKTRGQQVTLRCSPKSGHDTVSWYQQALGQGPQFIFQYYEEEERQRGNFPDRFSGHQFPNYSSELNVNALLLGDSALYLCASTVEGWPIESSYNEQFFGPGTRLTVL.

A word on this clone: In the same sample, other DNA sequences code for this CDR3. This chain connects TRBV6-5 to TRBJ1-1; possibly TRBD1 for D (6 bases). Trimming removed 6 bases from V and 1 base from J, with 9 bases in between. Germline loops: CDR1 MNHEY, CDR2 SVGAGI. The CDR3 consists of 13 residues. CDR3 sequence reads: CASRRGQNTEAFF. The CDR3 region has the DNA TGTGCCAGCAGGAGGGGACAGAACACTGAAGCTTTCTTT.

The rearrangement uses TRBV28 and TRBJ2-1, with TRBD2 matching over 8 bases. The germline gives CDR1 MDHEN, CDR2 SYDVKM. This CDR3 is built from 16 residues. V was pared by 2 bases and J by 4 bases, with 7 bases of the junction left unmatched. As DNA, the CDR3 is TGTGCCAGCAGTTTAGCGGGACTAGAGATTTACAATGAGCAGTTCTTC. Amino acids: CASSLAGLEIYNEQFF.

In this sample, this clone turned up once. V usage is TRBV27 and J usage is TRBJ1-6; 8 bases line up with TRBD1. With 2 bases clipped from V and 0 bases from J, the junction kept 9 bases outside the gene matches. The germline CDR1 and CDR2 sequences are MNHEY and SMNVEV (reference sequence). This CDR3 is 19 amino acids long. CDR3 sequence: CASSLSLQGGSSYNSPLHF. The CDR3 coding sequence is TGTGCCAGCAGTTTAAGCCTACAGGGGGGAAGCTCCTATAATTCACCCCTCCACTTT.

The rearrangement joins TRBV11-2 to TRBJ1-1; possibly TRBD1 for D (5 bases). With 1 base removed from V and 3 bases from J, the gap between germline ends came to 15 bases. Germline lookup yields CDR1 SGHAT and CDR2 FQNNGV. There are 16 residues in the CDR3. CDR3 nucleotide sequence: TGTGCCAGCAGCTTAGGGTACAGGAAGCAGGACACTGAAGCTTTCTTT. It codes for CASSLGYRKQDTEAFF.

The V gene is TRBV7-6, the J gene TRBJ2-1, with D perhaps TRBD1 (6 bases). The CDR3 sequence is 15 residues long. Germline CDR1 is SGHVS and CDR2 is FNYEAQ. V lost 2 bases and J lost 12, with 20 bases in between. The CDR3 DNA reads as TGTGCCAGCAGCTTACGGGACAAGGATACAAGGGGGCAGTTCTTC. Translating gives CASSLRDKDTRGQFF.

This chain links TRBV7-2 with TRBJ2-1; D is unclear. This CDR3 contains 12 residues. From germline, CDR1 is SGHTA and CDR2 FQGNSA. V lost 1 base, J lost 9 bases, and 7 bases lay in between. CDR3 sequence (DNA): TGTGCCAGCAGCTTAGGTGTACTTGAGCAGTTCTTC. Amino acid sequence: CASSLGVLEQFF. The entire variable domain, with the rest obtained from reference TRBV7-2 and TRBJ2-1, is as follows: GAGVSQSPSNKVTEKGKDVELRCDPISGHTALYWYRQSLGQGLEFLIYFQGNSAPDKSGLPSDRFSAERTGGSVSTLTIQRTQQEDSAVYLCASSLGVLEQFFGPGTRLTVL.

The genes are TRBV29-1 and TRBJ2-7, with 7 nucleotides matching TRBD2. Germline V lookup: CDR1 SQVTM, CDR2 ANQGSEA. Trimming removed 7 bases from V and 3 bases from J; junction bases left unmatched: 6. There are 12 residues in the CDR3. The CDR3, as DNA: TGCAGCGCAGCGGGATTGAGCTACGAGCAGTACTTC. This gives the protein CSAAGLSYEQYF.

Notes on this clone: Other DNA sequences in this specimen translate into the identical CDR3. The chain has TRBV5-1 and TRBJ2-7, with D perhaps TRBD2 (5 bases). Per the germline V gene, CDR1 is SGHRS and CDR2 is YFSETQ. The CDR3 sequence is 16 residues long. Trimming cost V 4 bases and J 4 bases, with 21 bases left between them. The CDR3 reads CASSPDPFQRLYEQYF. The CDR3 DNA sequence: TGCGCCAGCAGCCCCGACCCGTTCCAGCGGCTTTACGAGCAGTACTTC.